The entry below gives a single T cell receptor (beta chain) sequence along with its context. As handled by the study authors: By means of reference gene primer amplification, nucleated cell counts were estimated. Clones were read by immunoSEQ multiplex PCR, and TCRdb kept only the in-frame ones, dropping some. The V and J calls and the clone size are those of that table, but D and trimming were determined from the DNA. Found here are about 150,000 clones, approximately 80% of them singletons; the top ten hold approximately 3.7%. The data originate from a study of blood T cell repertoires in COVID-19. On the study more broadly: From the United States, Italy and Spain came samples of acute and convalescent COVID-19. The analysed material was cDNA or gDNA that came from T cells, B-cell-depleted T cells, or PBMCs.

This clonotype was obtained from an elderly woman with acute or convalescent COVID-19. Sequencing input: peripheral blood.

The CDR3 nucleotides read TGTGCCAGCAGCCAAGATCTCGGGGGGCCCTTTCACACCTTC. The encoded protein is CASSQDLGGPFHTF. This sequence joins TRBV3-1 (or the pseudogene TRBV3-2) and TRBJ1-2, with D perhaps matching TRBD1 (6 bases). The CDR3 loop spans 14 amino acids. The germline gives CDR1 LGHDT, CDR2 YNNKEL (reference sequence). The V end lost 0 bases, the J end lost 12 bases, and 17 bases lay between the germline ends.